Listed here are 3 T cell receptor beta chains from one sample, sequenced in a study of shared clonotypes between healthy human individuals. Produced via immunoSEQ multiplex PCR; TCRdb's table is partial and in-frame only. The sample lists 2 million to 2.5 million clones, approximately 94% seen once, with 0.1% to 0.15% in the top ten. Input material: naive CD4+ T cells sorted from blood. This sample's subset: CD45RA+ positively selected. The receptors originated from a young man in good health.

The chain employs TRBV27 and TRBJ1-5; D is perhaps TRBD1 (6 bases). Germline assignment: CDR1 MNHEY and CDR2 SMNVEV (reference sequence). With 2 bases removed from V and 1 base from J, the gap between germline ends came to 12 bases. This CDR3 is 16 amino acids long. Written as DNA, the CDR3 is TGTGCCAGCAGTTTAAGGGCACAGGGAAGCAATCAGCCCCAGCATTTT. Its protein product is CASSLRAQGSNQPQHF.

The chain is built from TRBV7-9 and TRBJ2-5, with D unclear. Germline CDR1 SEHNR, CDR2 FQNEAQ (reference sequence). The CDR3 contains 16 residues. V lost 5 bases to trimming and J lost 3 bases, with 19 bases between them. CDR3 DNA: TGTGCCAGCAGCCCCGGCTCGGGCCCTGAGAAAGAGACCCAGTACTTC. The encoded protein is CASSPGSGPEKETQYF.

Worth noting for this clone: Additional DNA sequences in this sample encode the identical CDR3. The chain has TRBV5-1 and TRBJ2-3; 7 nucleotides line up with TRBD2. The CDR3 runs 14 residues. The ends lost 1 base at V and 1 base at J; junction bases unmatched: 0. Germline loops: CDR1 SGHRS, CDR2 YFSETQ. CDR3 sequence reads: CASSLSGGTDTQYF. CDR3 nucleotide sequence: TGCGCCAGCAGCTTGAGCGGGGGCACAGATACGCAGTATTTT.